Detailed here is one T cell receptor beta chain. This sample stems from a study of blood T cell repertoires in COVID-19. Background on the study: Acute and convalescent COVID-19 samples came from the United States, Italy and Spain. T cells, B-cell-depleted T cells, or PBMCs provided the cDNA or gDNA that served as material.

In the original analysis: Reference gene primer amplification gave nucleated cell count estimates. Assay: immunoSEQ multiplex PCR; the TCRdb copy retains only in-frame clones and omits some. V and J calls and clone size follow that table, whereas D and trimming were derived from the DNA. The sample yields roughly 39,000 clones, about 94% seen once. Trimming cost V 2 bases and J 4 bases, with 8 bases left between them. Germline values: CDR1 SGHDN, CDR2 FVKESK. This CDR3 comprises 14 residues. Specimen: peripheral blood. The TCR comes from a human donor with active COVID-19. The donor label of this sample is uncertain. The chain couples TRBV14 to TRBJ2-2, with D unclear. In DNA form, the CDR3 reads TGTGCCAGCAGCCAACAGACACTCACCGGGGAGCTGTTTTTT. This gives the protein CASSQQTLTGELFF.